Sequencing of this TCR beta chain was carried out in a study of glioma-infiltrating T cells. Overall study results and limits: Gliomas, especially low-grade, showed above-expected tissue-blood divergence; non-neoplastic patients showed below.

V lost 0 bases to trimming and J lost 1 base, with 11 bases between them. This CDR3 has 16 amino acids. This clonotype was counted at least ten times. The antigen is not known. The iRepertoire nested amplicon-rescue multiplex PCR amplified TCR alpha and beta CDR3s from RNA. Input was roughly 85-450 ng of tissue mRNA or PBMC total RNA. Via MiXCR, TCRdb re-called the multiplex PCR reads, giving one row per CDR3 protein. The table records around 99,000 distinct CDR3 sequences, around a quarter of them present only once. The V gene is TRBV12-3 or TRBV12-4, the J gene TRBJ2-3; no firm D call. The sample comprised glioma tissue, nonneoplastic brain tissue, or PBMCs (not recorded which). The source of this sequence is a human donor with low-grade glioma or glioblastoma, undergoing nonglioma brain surgery, or in good health (not recorded which). The CDR3 region is CASSLALLVGTDTQYF. CDR3 nucleotide sequence: TGTGCCAGCAGTTTAGCGCTTTTGGTTGGCACAGATACGCAGTATTTT.